The rows below give T cell receptor beta chains drawn from one sample of a study of regulatory T cells in long-lasting Graves disease. TCRdb fed the multiplex PCR reads into MiXCR, producing one record per CDR3 protein. Of around 470,000 distinct CDR3 sequences in the sample, 14% were seen once. This same sample was also part of a study on T cells in Graves' hyperthyroidism and ophthalmopathy.

This material consisted of peripheral blood mononuclear cells (PBMCs), taken at new diagnosis, from a patient treated with antithyroid drugs. The receptors shown here come from a woman aged 50 to 60 with Graves disease. Both conserved end residues are part of each CDR3. D genes are given only for firm matches. The listing skips clone size in some rows; elsewhere it reads once, few, many or a size class.

>-|TRBJ2-2|TRBV19|-
TGTGCCAGTAGTATTGGGGGAGCGTACACCGGGGAGCTGTTTTTT
CASSIGGAYTGELFF
>-|TRBJ2-3|TRBV7-6|many
TGTGCCAGCAGCTTAGAAGTGCTACCGAGGGATACGCAGTATTTT
CASSLEVLPRDTQYF
>TRBD2|TRBJ2-7|TRBV6-1|many
TGTGCCAGTACTGGGGGAGGGGAGAGCTCCTACGAGCAGTACTTC
CASTGGGESSYEQYF
>TRBD1|TRBJ1-5|TRBV20-1|many
TGCAGTGCTTCGGAGGCCGGGACAGGGAGCAATCAGCCCCAGCATTTT
CSASEAGTGSNQPQHF
>-|TRBJ1-1|TRBV5-1|-
TGCGCCAGCACGGGAGATACTGAAGCTTTCTTT
CASTGDTEAFF
>-|TRBJ2-7|TRBV18|few
TGTGCCAGCTCCGGGGGGCGGGACATCTACTACGGGCAGTACTTC
CASSGGRDIYYGQYF
>-|TRBJ2-3|TRBV28|-
TGTGCCAGCAGTTTCGGGACCGGGTGGACGTATTTT
CASSFGTGWTYF
>-|TRBJ1-1|TRBV30|many
TGTGCCTGGAGTGTAGGTTGGCAGTTCGCTGAAGCTTTCTTT
CAWSVGWQFAEAFF
>-|TRBJ1-2|TRBV6-2/TRBV6-3|-
TGTGCCAGCAGTCAACCTGCTGGTAGTAGCTACACCTTC
CASSQPAGSSYTF
>-|TRBJ2-2|TRBV19|-
TGTGCCAGTAGTACCTCTGTCGCGGGCACCGGGGAGCTGTTTTTT
CASSTSVAGTGELFF
>-|TRBJ2-3|TRBV27|many
TGTGCCAGCAGTTTGGTGGCGGGAACCACAGATACGCAGTATTTT
CASSLVAGTTDTQYF
>-|TRBJ1-1|TRBV4-1|few
TGCGCCAGCAGCCAAGAAATGGGCATCCTTAACACTGAAGCTTTCTTT
CASSQEMGILNTEAFF
>-|TRBJ2-1|TRBV2|many
TGTGCCAGCACGATGACGGTTTACAATGAGCAGTTCTTC
CASTMTVYNEQFF
>-|TRBJ1-1|TRBV12-3/TRBV12-4|-
TGTGCCAGCAGCCCCGGCCCGCAGCGAGCTTTCTTT
CASSPGPQRAFF
>-|TRBJ2-3|TRBV11-2|many
TGTGCCAGCAGCTTAGGAGGGATTTGGGCAGATACGCAGTATTTT
CASSLGGIWADTQYF
>TRBD1|TRBJ1-5|TRBV19|few
TGTGCCAGTAGTAGACCGACAGGGCATCAGCCCCAGCATTTT
CASSRPTGHQPQHF